Sequencing of this TCR beta chain was carried out in a study of CD8 T cells in Susac syndrome. Study information: Within the sequenced group of Susac syndrome patients, six showed active disease and 8 or 9 were in remission. Patients with Susac syndrome were therapy-naive, on corticosteroids, or on intravenous immunoglobulin alone at the time that blood was drawn.

CDR1 GTSNPN and CDR2 SVGIG come from the germline V gene (reference sequence). CDR3 length: 14 amino acids. With 7 bases clipped from V and 4 bases from J, the junction kept 10 bases outside the gene matches. Random hexamers were used to reverse transcribe an amount of roughly 0.5 to 1 ug RNA. Amplification of TCR beta CDR3 across 54 Vbeta and 13 Jbeta was performed with immunoSEQ multiplex PCR. Each CDR3 protein is one row after TCRdb ran MiXCR on the immunoSEQ multiplex PCR reads. The repertoire holds about 190,000 distinct CDR3 sequences, with about 94% as singletons. The origin of this receptor is a human donor with Susac syndrome. The rearrangement uses TRBV30 and TRBJ2-7; 10 bases line up with TRBD1. Specimen: CD4+ T cells from PBMCs. CDR3: CALDRDRGLYEQYF. DNA for the CDR3: TGTGCCTTGGACCGGGACAGGGGATTGTACGAGCAGTACTTC.